The clone carrying this TCR beta chain came up a few times. This specimen comes from a study of esophageal squamous cell carcinoma under preoperative chemotherapy. The time point here: before preoperative PTX-NDP chemotherapy. Germline V gives CDR1 SGHTA, CDR2 FQGNSA. The J segment lost 8 bases and the V segment lost 5 bases, leaving 16 bases of the junction unmatched. The CDR3 has 16 residues. MiXCR, applied by TCRdb to the PCR reads, yields one record per CDR3 protein. The table has some 30,000 distinct CDR3 sequences, roughly 50% seen once. The genes are TRBV7-2 and TRBJ2-5, with 8 bases that match TRBD1. This clonotype originated in a human donor with esophageal squamous cell carcinoma. The donor label of this sample is uncertain. Collection of the sample occurred from a patient given preoperative chemotherapy. The CDR3 here is CASSAQGGRGPDTQYF. The CDR3 nucleotides are TGTGCCAGCAGCGCACAGGGGGGCCGAGGCCCAGATACCCAGTACTTC. Filled out from reference TRBV7-2 and TRBJ2-5, the complete variable domain reads GAGVSQSPSNKVTEKGKDVELRCDPISGHTALYWYRQSLGQGLEFLIYFQGNSAPDKSGLPSDRFSAERTGGSVSTLTIQRTQQEDSAVYLCASSAQGGRGPDTQYFGPGTRLLVL.